This T cell receptor (beta chain) originates from a study of T cell responses to AZD1222 COVID-19 vaccine. The overall study: Investigators merged groups given second doses at roughly 4 or roughly 12 weeks. Overall study findings and caveats: Seropositivity was recorded at baseline in only 6 or 7 AZD1222 recipients.

TCRdb's table, derived via immunoSEQ multiplex PCR, lists solely in-frame clones and lacks some. The sample contains 100,000 to 150,000 clones, about nine tenths of which appear only once. Regarding this clone: Its antigen is as yet unknown.

Germline lookup yields CDR1 DFQATT and CDR2 SNEGSKA (reference sequence). V lost 3 bases to trimming and J lost 5 bases, with 16 bases between them. The CDR3 runs 14 residues. The V gene is TRBV20-1, the J gene TRBJ1-1; D possibly corresponds to TRBD1 (6 bases). The TCR sequence derives from an adult in good health. The sequencing used peripheral blood, collected on day 0 of AZD1222 vaccination. The CDR3 DNA is TGCAGTGCTAGTAGGGGGGGGCAGGGAACTGAAGCTTTCTTT. It encodes CSASRGGQGTEAFF.